This T cell receptor beta chain comes out of a study of beta chain features in type 1 diabetes. This CDR3 comprises 14 residues. Per the germline V gene, CDR1 is SNHLY and CDR2 is FYNNEI. Trimming removed 0 bases from V and 5 bases from J, with 8 bases in between. Notes on the study in general: Across all four CD4+ subsets, people with type 1 diabetes showed modestly shorter TCRB CDR3s.

Reverse transcribing all isolated RNA meant expressed TCRB transcripts were sequenced. The table came from immunoSEQ multiplex PCR; TCRdb's copy has only in-frame clones and leaves some out. In the table there are about 70,000 clones, just under 50% of which are singletons. Concerning this clone: Its antigen is currently unknown.

The sample comprised central memory CD4+ T cells from blood. The TCR was taken from a man younger than 40 with type 1 diabetes. The chain is built from TRBV2 and TRBJ1-5, with TRBD1 as a possible D gene (6 bases). In DNA form, the CDR3 reads TGTGCCAGCAGTGAAGCGGCAGGGGATCAGCCCCAGCATTTT. This encodes CASSEAAGDQPQHF.